The 8 T cell receptor beta chains listed next were all sequenced from one sample in a study of T cell repertoires in cytomegalovirus infection. What these receptors recognize is not known. TCRdb independently ran MiXCR on the reads; one entry per CDR3 protein. There are 450,000 to 600,000 distinct CDR3 sequences in the sample; 30% to 40% occur only once, and 15% to 20% lies in the top ten. Source: cultured PBMCs, taken from culture after CMV antigen stimulation. Receptor source: a human donor in good health (CMV status not recorded). Some clones in this sample may be carry-over from other donors' samples.

The chain recombines TRBV12-3 or TRBV12-4 with TRBJ2-1; 7 positions match TRBD2. CDR3 length equals 16 residues. V gave up 5 bases and J gave up 7 bases; unmatched junction bases: 14. CDR3 sequence reads: CASSPRHFLRENEQFF. For the CDR3, the DNA is TGTGCCAGCAGTCCACGACATTTCTTGCGGGAGAATGAGCAGTTCTTC.

The chain uses TRBV29-1 and TRBJ1-1, with 9 bases aligning to TRBD1. The CDR3 consists of 13 residues. In germline, CDR1 is SQVTM, CDR2 ANQGSEA. V lost 6 bases to trimming and J lost 2 bases; unmatched junction nucleotides: 4. The CDR3 here is CSVNRGRNTEAFF. The DNA of the CDR3 is TGCAGCGTCAACAGGGGGCGAAACACTGAAGCTTTCTTT.

This rearrangement joins TRBV10-3 to TRBJ1-1; maybe TRBD1 (5 bases). V was cut by 4 bases and J by 3 bases, with 12 bases left in between. The germline CDR1 and CDR2 sequences are ENHRY and SYGVKD. CDR3 length equals 14 residues. CDR3 DNA sequence: TGTGCCATCAGTGCCCTAAGGGGTGACACTGAAGCTTTCTTT. Its translation: CAISALRGDTEAFF.

The chain uses TRBV10-2 and TRBJ2-5; the D gene is possibly TRBD2 (6 bases). Trimming pared 3 bases from V and 7 bases from J, leaving 15 bases between. Per the germline V gene, CDR1 is WSHSY and CDR2 is SAAADI. The CDR3 is 14 amino acids. DNA of the CDR3: TGCGCCAGCAGTGACTGGGCGGGAAGGTGGACCCAGTACTTC. Its protein is CASSDWAGRWTQYF.

The rearrangement uses TRBV6-6 and TRBJ2-7; D may match TRBD1 or TRBD2 (5 bases each). The V end lost 3 bases, the J end lost 3 bases, and 9 bases lay between the germline ends. The V gene's germline CDR1 is MNHNY and CDR2 SVGAGI (reference sequence). This CDR3 spans 13 amino acids. CDR3 in DNA: TGTGCCAGCAGTTATGAGGGGAACTACGAGCAGTACGTC. Amino acid sequence: CASSYEGNYEQYV.

The CDR3 sequence: CAISESVESNEQFF. For the CDR3, the DNA is TGTGCCATCAGTGAGTCTGTGGAGAGTAATGAGCAGTTCTTC. The V and J genes are TRBV10-3 and TRBJ2-1; D not resolved. V lost 0 bases, J lost 7 bases, and 10 bases lay in between. The CDR3 has 14 amino acids. Germline CDR1 and CDR2: ENHRY and SYGVKD.

The J gene is TRBJ2-6, the V gene TRBV12-3 or TRBV12-4; D gene ambiguous. The CDR3 is made up of 15 amino acids. Trimming removed 6 bases at V and 0 bases at J, with 9 bases between. CDR3 sequence reads: CASSLHRSGANVLTF. In nucleotides, the CDR3 is TGTGCCAGCAGCCTACATCGCTCTGGGGCCAACGTCCTGACTTTC.

Ten or more counts support this clonotype. The chain employs TRBV6-1 and TRBJ1-1; D not resolved. Germline V lookup: CDR1 MNHNS, CDR2 SASEGT. Trimming took off 5 bases at V and 0 bases at J, with 10 bases between the two ends. CDR3 length equals 14 residues. The CDR3 DNA is TGTGCCAGCAGTTTGGACGGGATGAACACTGAAGCTTTCTTT. It is translated as CASSLDGMNTEAFF.